This TCR beta chain stems from a study of identical twins. Findings of the study overall: Analyses of zero insertions could be partly confounded by invariant MAIT and iNKT cells.

TCRdb called the 5' RACE reads again in MiXCR, with one record for every CDR3 protein. This sample has 1,800,000 or so distinct CDR3 sequences, with roughly 35% found just once. The CDR3 is 14 residues long. Trimming shortened V by 3 bases and J by 0 bases, and 7 bases separated the two germline ends. Notes on this clonotype: Its matching antigen is unknown.

The rearrangement uses TRBV12-3 or TRBV12-4 and TRBJ2-3; no definite D call. The clonotype was recovered from a newborn girl in good health. The sequenced material came from cord blood. This CDR3 reads CASSFLRSTDTQYF. Here the CDR3 DNA reads TGTGCCAGCAGTTTCCTCCGTAGCACAGATACGCAGTATTTT.